This T cell receptor beta chain was observed in a study of blood T cell repertoires in COVID-19. Study summary: Acute-phase and convalescent COVID-19 samples originated in the United States, Italy and Spain. PBMCs, B-cell-depleted T cells, or T cells were the source of the cDNA or gDNA that made up the material.

Original data processing: Nucleated cell number was recorded as an estimate derived from reference gene primer amplification. The data were produced by immunoSEQ multiplex PCR, yet TCRdb's version contains in-frame clones alone and is incomplete. V, J and clone size reflect that table, while D and trimming were determined from the DNA. The sample has about 15,000 clones; around 80% are singletons. With 3 bases removed from V and 2 bases from J, the gap between germline ends came to 11 bases. The CDR3 extends over 14 amino acids. CDR1 and CDR2 from the germline V gene are LNHDA and SQIVND (reference sequence).

J is TRBJ2-7 and V is TRBV19; a possible D gene is TRBD1 (6 bases). The source material was peripheral blood. This clonotype was sampled from a human donor in a cohort sampled during active COVID-19. Here the CDR3 reads CASSINTGPYEQYF. The CDR3 DNA reads as TGTGCCAGTAGTATTAATACAGGGCCCTACGAGCAGTACTTC.